The 14 T cell receptor beta chains given below trace back to one sample, sequenced in a study of T cell repertoires in cytomegalovirus infection. Antigens for these TCRs are unknown. TCRdb re-called the reads through MiXCR, storing one row per CDR3 protein. Of approximately 110,000 distinct CDR3 sequences in the sample, roughly 32% were seen once. Sequenced here: CD8+ T cells from cultured PBMCs, sampled from culture after CMV antigen stimulation. All receptors come from a human donor in good health (CMV status not recorded). Some clones in this sample may be carry-over from other donors' samples.

The chain is built from TRBV4-1 and TRBJ2-3; 8 nucleotides agree with TRBD1. Per the germline V gene, CDR1 is MGHRA and CDR2 is YSYEKL. This CDR3 contains 16 residues. V shed 3 bases, J shed 5 bases, and the junction held 10 bases outside the gene matches. This CDR3 reads CASSHRTGPTGDTQYF. DNA of the CDR3: TGCGCCAGCAGCCATCGGACAGGGCCGACGGGAGATACGCAGTATTTT.

This rearrangement joins TRBV2 to TRBJ1-2; 7 positions match TRBD1. CDR1 is SNHLY and CDR2 is FYNNEI in the germline V gene. This CDR3 contains 13 residues. V dropped 6 bases and J dropped 3; count of bases not matched to a gene: 4. The CDR3 sequence: CASRGDSYYGYTF. The DNA for the CDR3 is TGTGCCAGCAGGGGGGACAGCTACTATGGCTACACCTTC. The whole variable domain, remainder taken from reference TRBV2 and TRBJ1-2, is EPEVTQTPSHQVTQMGQEVILRCVPISNHLYFYWYRQILGQKVEFLVSFYNNEISEKSEIFDDQFSVERPDGSNFTLKIRSTKLEDSAMYFCASRGDSYYGYTFGSGTRLTVV.

The V call is TRBV6-1, the J call TRBJ1-1; no clear D gene. Deletions cut 7 bases from V and 7 bases from J, with 25 bases between. Germline assignment: CDR1 MNHNS and CDR2 SASEGT. The CDR3 totals 16 residues. CDR3: CASNVGGYLRGGEAFF. CDR3 sequence (DNA): TGTGCCAGCAATGTAGGAGGGTACCTTCGGGGTGGTGAAGCTTTCTTT.

This clonotype was seen a handful of times. The chain is built from TRBV11-2 and TRBJ2-1, with a tentative D call TRBD1 (5 bases). The CDR3 consists of 15 residues. Per the germline V gene, CDR1 is SGHAT and CDR2 is FQNNGV. The V end lost 3 bases, the J end lost 5 bases, and 14 bases lay between the germline ends. The CDR3 here is CASSFLLGVDNEQFF. In DNA, the CDR3 is TGTGCCAGCAGCTTTTTATTAGGGGTTGACAATGAGCAGTTCTTC.

This chain links TRBV12-3 or TRBV12-4 with TRBJ2-1; 8 bases match TRBD2. This CDR3 has 14 amino acids. The ends lost 8 bases at V and 6 bases at J; junction bases unmatched: 9. Here the CDR3 reads CASSGGGYLNEQFF. The DNA of the CDR3 is TGTGCCAGCTCGGGCGGGGGGTACCTCAATGAGCAGTTCTTC.

This chain joins TRBV5-1 and TRBJ1-1, with a possible D match to TRBD1 (5 bases). This CDR3 spans 15 amino acids. In germline, CDR1 is SGHRS, CDR2 YFSETQ. Trimming shortened V by 5 bases and J by 4 bases, and 18 bases separated the two germline ends. The chain's CDR3 is CASRVDGTETTEAFF. In nucleotides, the CDR3 is TGCGCCAGCAGGGTAGACGGGACGGAAACCACTGAAGCTTTCTTT.

The sample holds a few counts of this clonotype. V gene TRBV18 combines with J gene TRBJ2-2; D perhaps matches TRBD1 (6 bases). CDR3 length: 18 residues. V dropped 1 base and J dropped 1 base, with 16 bases sitting between them. Per germline, CDR1 KGHSH and CDR2 LQKENI. The CDR3, as DNA: TGTGCCAGCTCACCACTCTCTCCAGGGGAATTGAACACCGGGGAGCTGTTTTTT. Translated: CASSPLSPGELNTGELFF.

The chain recombines TRBV25-1 with TRBJ2-2; D gene ambiguous. The V end was cut by 4 bases, the J end by 1 base, with 10 bases between. Germline CDR1 reads MGHDK; CDR2 reads SYGVNS. The CDR3 sequence is 15 residues long. The CDR3 nucleotides are TGTGCCAGCAGTGCGGGCGCAAAGAACACCGGGGAGCTGTTTTTT. Translation gives CASSAGAKNTGELFF.

The J gene is TRBJ2-1, the V gene TRBV7-6, with D possibly being TRBD1 (6 bases). The CDR3 has 14 residues. Germline CDR1 SGHVS, CDR2 FNYEAQ. The V and J ends lost 5 bases and 5 bases respectively, with 13 bases between them. The CDR3 DNA follows: TGTGCCAGCAGCCCCGCAGGGGCGAACAATGAGCAGTTCTTC. Translated: CASSPAGANNEQFF.

The chain employs TRBV27 and TRBJ2-1; 7 bases match TRBD2. The length of the CDR3 is 17 residues. Trimming took 4 bases from V and 0 from J; bases not matched to a gene: 9. The germline V gene has CDR1 MNHEY and CDR2 SMNVEV (reference sequence). The CDR3 region has the DNA TGTGCCAGCAGTTCGAATGGAGCGGGGCGCTCCTACAATGAGCAGTTCTTC. Its protein product is CASSSNGAGRSYNEQFF.

The chain links TRBV4-2 to TRBJ2-7; 11 bases line up with TRBD1. The CDR3 sequence is 15 residues long. The germline gives CDR1 LGHNA, CDR2 YNFKEQ. J gave up 3 bases and V 4 bases, and 5 bases lay outside the gene matches. The CDR3 is CASSRGTGGDYEQYF. CDR3 sequence (DNA): TGTGCCAGCAGCCGAGGGACAGGGGGGGACTACGAGCAGTACTTC.

Only a few counts were recorded for this clonotype. The CDR3 loop reads CASSFVSPDNTEAFF. In DNA, the CDR3 is TGTGCCAGCAGTTTTGTCAGCCCTGATAACACTGAAGCTTTCTTT. The chain couples TRBV27 to TRBJ1-1; D ambiguous. The CDR3 runs to 15 residues. V was trimmed by 3 bases and J by 2 bases, leaving 13 bases between them. The germline V gene has CDR1 MNHEY and CDR2 SMNVEV (reference sequence).

The V and J genes are TRBV16 and TRBJ1-5; D is unclear. The V and J ends lost 3 bases and 2 bases respectively, with 11 bases between them. The CDR3 is made up of 15 amino acids. Germline V gene lookup returns CDR1 KGHSY and CDR2 FQNENV. The CDR3 sequence: CASSHPTSGNQPQHF. In nucleotides, the CDR3 is TGTGCCAGCAGCCATCCGACAAGCGGCAATCAGCCCCAGCATTTT.

CDR3 nucleotides: TGTGCCAGCAGTTACTTTTATCAAGAGACCCAGTACTTC. Translated: CASSYFYQETQYF. The chain links TRBV6-8 to TRBJ2-5; unclear D gene. The germline gives CDR1 MNHGY, CDR2 SAAAGT. V was cut by 1 base and J by 2 bases, with 5 bases left in between. The CDR3 is made up of 13 amino acids.